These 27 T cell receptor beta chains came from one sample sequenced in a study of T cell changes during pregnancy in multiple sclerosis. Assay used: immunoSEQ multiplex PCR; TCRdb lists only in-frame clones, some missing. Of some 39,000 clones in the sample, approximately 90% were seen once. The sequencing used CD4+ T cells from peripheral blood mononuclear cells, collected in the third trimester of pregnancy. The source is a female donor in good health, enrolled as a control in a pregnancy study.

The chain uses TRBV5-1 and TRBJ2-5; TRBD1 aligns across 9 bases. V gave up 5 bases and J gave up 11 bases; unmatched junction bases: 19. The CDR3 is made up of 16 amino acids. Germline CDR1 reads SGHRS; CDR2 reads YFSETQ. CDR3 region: CASSRLPGQGNGEQYF. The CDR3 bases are TGCGCCAGCAGTCGACTTCCGGGACAGGGCAATGGGGAGCAGTACTTC.

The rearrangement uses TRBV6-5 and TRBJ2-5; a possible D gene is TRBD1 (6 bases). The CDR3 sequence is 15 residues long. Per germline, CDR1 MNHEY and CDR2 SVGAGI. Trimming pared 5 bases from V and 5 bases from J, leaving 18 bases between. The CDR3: CASSPLGGGRETQYF. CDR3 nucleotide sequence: TGTGCCAGCAGTCCCCTCGGTGGGGGCCGGGAGACCCAGTACTTC.

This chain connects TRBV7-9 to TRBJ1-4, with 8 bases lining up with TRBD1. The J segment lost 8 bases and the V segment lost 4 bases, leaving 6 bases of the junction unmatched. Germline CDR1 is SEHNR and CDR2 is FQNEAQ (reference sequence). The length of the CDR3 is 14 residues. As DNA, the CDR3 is TGTGCCAGCAGCTCGACAGGGGAGACAGAAAAACTGTTTTTT. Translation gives CASSSTGETEKLFF.

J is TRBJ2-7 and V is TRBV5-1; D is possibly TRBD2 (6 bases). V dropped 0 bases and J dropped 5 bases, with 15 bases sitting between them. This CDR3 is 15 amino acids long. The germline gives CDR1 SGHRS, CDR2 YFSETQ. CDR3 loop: CASSLGGGYRDEQYF. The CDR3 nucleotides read TGCGCCAGCAGCTTGGGTGGGGGGTATCGGGACGAGCAGTACTTC.

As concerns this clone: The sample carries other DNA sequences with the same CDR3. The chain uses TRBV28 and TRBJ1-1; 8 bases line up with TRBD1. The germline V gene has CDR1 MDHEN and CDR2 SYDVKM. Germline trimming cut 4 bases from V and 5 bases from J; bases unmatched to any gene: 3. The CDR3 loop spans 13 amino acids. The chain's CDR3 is CASSSGQGTEAFF. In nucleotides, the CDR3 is TGTGCCAGCAGTTCTGGACAGGGAACTGAAGCTTTCTTT.

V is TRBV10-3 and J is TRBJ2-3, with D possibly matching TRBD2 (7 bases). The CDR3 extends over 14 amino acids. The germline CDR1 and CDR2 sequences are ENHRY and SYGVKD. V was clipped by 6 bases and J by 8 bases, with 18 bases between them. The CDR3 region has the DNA TGTGCCATCAGCGCTCTCGGGGGGCAGGGTACGCAGTATTTT. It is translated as CAISALGGQGTQYF.

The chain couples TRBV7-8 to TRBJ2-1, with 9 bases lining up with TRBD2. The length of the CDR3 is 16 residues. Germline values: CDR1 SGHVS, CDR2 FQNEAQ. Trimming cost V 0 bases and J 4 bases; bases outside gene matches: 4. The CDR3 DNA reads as TGTGCCAGCAGCTTAGCGGGACTAGCTCTTTACAATGAGCAGTTCTTC. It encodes CASSLAGLALYNEQFF.

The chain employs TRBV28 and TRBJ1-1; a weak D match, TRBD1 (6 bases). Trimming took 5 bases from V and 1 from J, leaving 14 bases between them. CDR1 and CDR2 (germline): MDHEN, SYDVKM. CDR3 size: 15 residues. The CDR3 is CASSPATGSNTEAFF. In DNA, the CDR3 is TGTGCCAGCAGTCCCGCGACAGGCTCGAACACTGAAGCTTTCTTT.

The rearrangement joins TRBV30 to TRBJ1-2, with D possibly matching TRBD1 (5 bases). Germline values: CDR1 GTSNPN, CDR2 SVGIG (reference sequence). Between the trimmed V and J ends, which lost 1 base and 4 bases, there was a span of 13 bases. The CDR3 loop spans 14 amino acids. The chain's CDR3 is CAWSARWGGYGYTF. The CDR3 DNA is TGTGCCTGGAGTGCCCGTTGGGGCGGCTATGGCTACACCTTC.

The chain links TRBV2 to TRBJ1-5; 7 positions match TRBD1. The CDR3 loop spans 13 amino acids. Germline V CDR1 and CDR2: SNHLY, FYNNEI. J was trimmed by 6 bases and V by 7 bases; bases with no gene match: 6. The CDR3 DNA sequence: TGTGCCAGCAATACAGGGGAGAGTCAGCCCCAGCATTTT. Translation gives CASNTGESQPQHF.

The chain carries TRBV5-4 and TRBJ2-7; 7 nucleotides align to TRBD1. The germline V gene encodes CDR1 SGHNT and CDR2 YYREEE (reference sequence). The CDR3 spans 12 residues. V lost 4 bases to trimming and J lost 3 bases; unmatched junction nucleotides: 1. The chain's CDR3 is CASSPGGYEQYF. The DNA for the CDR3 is TGTGCCAGCAGCCCAGGGGGCTACGAGCAGTACTTC.

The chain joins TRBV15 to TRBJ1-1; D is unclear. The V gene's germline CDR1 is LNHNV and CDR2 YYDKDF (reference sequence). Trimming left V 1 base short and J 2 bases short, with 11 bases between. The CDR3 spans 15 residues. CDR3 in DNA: TGTGCCACCAGCAGAGTAGGGAGGTCAAACACTGAAGCTTTCTTT. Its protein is CATSRVGRSNTEAFF. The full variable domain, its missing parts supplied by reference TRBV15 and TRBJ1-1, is DAMVIQNPRYQVTQFGKPVTLSCSQTLNHNVMYWYQQKSSQAPKLLFHYYDKDFNNEADTPDNFQSRRPNTSFCFLDIRSPGLGDTAMYLCATSRVGRSNTEAFFGQGTRLTVV.

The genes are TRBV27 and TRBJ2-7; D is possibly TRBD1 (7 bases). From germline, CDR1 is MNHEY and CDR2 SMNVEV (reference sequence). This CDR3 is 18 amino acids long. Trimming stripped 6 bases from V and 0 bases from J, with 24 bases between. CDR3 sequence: CASRQGEATTQHSYEQYF. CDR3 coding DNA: TGTGCCAGCAGGCAGGGGGAGGCGACTACCCAACACTCCTACGAGCAGTACTTC.

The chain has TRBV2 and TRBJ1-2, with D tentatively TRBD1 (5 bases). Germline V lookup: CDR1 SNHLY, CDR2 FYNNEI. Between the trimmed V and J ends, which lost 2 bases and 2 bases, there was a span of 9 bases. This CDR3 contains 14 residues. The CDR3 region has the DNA TGTGCCAGCAGTGAACAGGGATTAAACTATGGCTACACCTTC. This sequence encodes CASSEQGLNYGYTF.

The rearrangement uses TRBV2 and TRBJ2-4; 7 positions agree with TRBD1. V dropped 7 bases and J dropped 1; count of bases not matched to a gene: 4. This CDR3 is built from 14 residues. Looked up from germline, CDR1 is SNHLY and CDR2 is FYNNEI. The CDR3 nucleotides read TGTGCCAGCAAACCACAGGGGGCCAAAAACATTCAGTACTTC. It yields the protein CASKPQGAKNIQYF.

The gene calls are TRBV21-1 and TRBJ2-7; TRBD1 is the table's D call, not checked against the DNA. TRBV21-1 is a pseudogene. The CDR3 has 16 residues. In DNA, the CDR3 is TGTGCCAGCAGCCCATGTAGGAGGACAGGGCCCGACGAGCAGTACTTC. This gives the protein CASSPCRRTGPDEQYF.

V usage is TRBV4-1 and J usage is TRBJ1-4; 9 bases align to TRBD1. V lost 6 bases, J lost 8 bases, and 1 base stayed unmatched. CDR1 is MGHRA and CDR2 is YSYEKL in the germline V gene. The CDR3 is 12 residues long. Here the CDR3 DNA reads TGCGCCAGCAGTGGGACAGGGGAAAAACTGTTTTTT. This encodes CASSGTGEKLFF.

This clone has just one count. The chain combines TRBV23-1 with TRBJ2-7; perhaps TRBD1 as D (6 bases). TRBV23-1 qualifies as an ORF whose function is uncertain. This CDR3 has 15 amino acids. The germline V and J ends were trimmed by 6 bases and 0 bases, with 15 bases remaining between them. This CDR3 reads CASSMEQGSSYEQYF. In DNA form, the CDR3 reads TGCGCCAGCAGCATGGAACAGGGTAGCTCCTACGAGCAGTACTTC.

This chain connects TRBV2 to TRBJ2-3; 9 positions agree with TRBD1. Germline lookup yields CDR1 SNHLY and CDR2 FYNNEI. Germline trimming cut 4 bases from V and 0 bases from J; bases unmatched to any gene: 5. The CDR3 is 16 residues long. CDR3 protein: CASSGTGVGSTDTQYF. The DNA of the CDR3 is TGTGCCAGCAGTGGGACAGGGGTTGGGAGCACAGATACGCAGTATTTT.

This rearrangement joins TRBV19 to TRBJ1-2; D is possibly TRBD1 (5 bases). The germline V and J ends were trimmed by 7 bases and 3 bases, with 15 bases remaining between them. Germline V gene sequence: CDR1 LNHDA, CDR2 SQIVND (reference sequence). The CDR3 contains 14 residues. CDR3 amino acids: CASTPTQGHYGYTF. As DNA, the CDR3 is TGTGCCAGTACCCCCACCCAGGGTCACTATGGCTACACCTTC.

CDR3 in DNA: TGCGCCAGCAGTGATACTTCCTACGAGCAGTACTTC. It yields the protein CASSDTSYEQYF. The rearrangement links TRBV10-1 to TRBJ2-7, with D unclear. CDR3 length: 12 amino acids. Germline V lookup: CDR1 WNHNN, CDR2 SYGVQD (reference sequence). The germline V and J ends were trimmed by 3 bases and 1 base, with 4 bases remaining between them.

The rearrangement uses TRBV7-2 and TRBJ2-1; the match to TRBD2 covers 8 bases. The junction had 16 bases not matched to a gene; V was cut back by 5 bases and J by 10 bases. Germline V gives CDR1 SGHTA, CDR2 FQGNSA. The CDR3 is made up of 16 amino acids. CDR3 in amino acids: CASSPRPAGTSREQFF. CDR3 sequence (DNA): TGTGCCAGCAGCCCCCGCCCCGCCGGGACTAGTAGAGAGCAGTTCTTC.

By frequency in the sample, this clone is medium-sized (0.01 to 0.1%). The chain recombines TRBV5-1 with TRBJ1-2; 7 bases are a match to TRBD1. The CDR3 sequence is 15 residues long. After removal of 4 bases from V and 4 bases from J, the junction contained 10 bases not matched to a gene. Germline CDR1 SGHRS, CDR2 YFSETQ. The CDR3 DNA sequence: TGCGCCAGCAGCACACAGGGGCCTGGACCCTATGGCTACACCTTC. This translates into CASSTQGPGPYGYTF. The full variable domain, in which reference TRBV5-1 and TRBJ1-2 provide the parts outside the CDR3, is KAGVTQTPRYLIKTRGQQVTLSCSPISGHRSVSWYQQTPGQGLQFLFEYFSETQRNKGNFPGRFSGRQFSNSRSEMNVSTLELGDSALYLCASSTQGPGPYGYTFGSGTRLTVV.

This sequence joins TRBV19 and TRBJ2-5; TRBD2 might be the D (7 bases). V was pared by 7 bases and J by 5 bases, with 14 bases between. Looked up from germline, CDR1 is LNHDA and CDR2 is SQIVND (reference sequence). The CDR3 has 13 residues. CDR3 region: CASKSKGGETQYF. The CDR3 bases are TGTGCCAGTAAATCCAAGGGGGGGGAGACCCAGTACTTC. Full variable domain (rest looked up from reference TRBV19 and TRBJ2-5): DGGITQSPKYLFRKEGQNVTLSCEQNLNHDAMYWYRQDPGQGLRLIYYSQIVNDFQKGDIAEGYSVSREKKESFPLTVTSAQKNPTAFYLCASKSKGGETQYFGPGTRLLVL.

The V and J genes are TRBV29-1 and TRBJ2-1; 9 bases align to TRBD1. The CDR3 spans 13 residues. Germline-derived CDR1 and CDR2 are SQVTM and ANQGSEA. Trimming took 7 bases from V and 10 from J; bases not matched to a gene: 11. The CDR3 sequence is CSGGTGTGGEQFF. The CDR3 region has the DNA TGCAGCGGCGGGACAGGGACCGGGGGGGAGCAGTTCTTC.

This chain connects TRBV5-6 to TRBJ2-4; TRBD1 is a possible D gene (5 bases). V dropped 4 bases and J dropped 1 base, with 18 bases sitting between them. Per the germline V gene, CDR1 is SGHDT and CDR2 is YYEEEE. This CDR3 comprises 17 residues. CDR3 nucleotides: TGTGCCAGCAGCCCCTTATGGGGCCGGTGGGCCAAAAACATTCAGTACTTC. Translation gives CASSPLWGRWAKNIQYF.

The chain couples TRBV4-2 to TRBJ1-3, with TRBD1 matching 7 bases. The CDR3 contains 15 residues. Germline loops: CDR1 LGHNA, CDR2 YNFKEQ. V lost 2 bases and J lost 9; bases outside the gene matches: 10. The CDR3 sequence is CASSQRPGTEGTIYF. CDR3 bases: TGTGCCAGCAGCCAACGGCCCGGGACAGAGGGCACCATATATTTT.